This T cell receptor (beta chain) was captured by sequencing in a study of T-cell reconstitution after alpha-beta-depleted transplantation in children. This clonotype was detected many times. Its antigen is still unknown. Unique molecular identifiers were used to barcode this TCRbeta library. MiXCR, run by TCRdb on the PCR reads, gives a single entry per CDR3 protein. The table includes 490,000 or so distinct CDR3 sequences, roughly a tenth detected once. This CDR3 is built from 14 residues. V trimming: 6 bases; J trimming: 2 bases; junction bases outside the gene matches: 6. CDR1 and CDR2 (germline): MDHEN, SYDVKM. General study findings and limits: Elevated TCRbeta diversity at day 60 was traced, in some patients, to surviving recipient T cells and thymic progenitors. Most T-cell counts and diversity one year after the transplant came from T cells that were newly produced. The study reportedly traced alpha-beta T cells about two months after transplant to several hundred expanded graft clones.

This receptor was obtained from a child aged 2 to 15 with inherited bone marrow failure, due to receive a stem cell transplant. The V call is TRBV28, the J call TRBJ1-2; the match to TRBD1 covers 7 bases. The sample here was PBMCs, taken before TCRalphabeta/CD19-depleted stem cell transplant. The CDR3 here is CASRQGQLNYGYTF. The CDR3, as DNA: TGTGCCAGCAGACAGGGACAGCTAAACTATGGCTACACCTTC.